This passage covers 32 T cell receptor beta chains from one sample sequenced in a study of T-cell memory formation after mild COVID-19. Via MiXCR, TCRdb re-called the 5' RACE reads, giving one row per CDR3 protein. The profile shows roughly 600,000 distinct CDR3 sequences, approximately 19% of them singletons. Input material: PBMCs or a T cell subset sorted from them (not recorded which). These receptors all come from an adult woman who had mild COVID-19 (a few samples of this study predate the infection). Cell type and time point are not known.

This clonotype came up a few times. In DNA, the CDR3 is TGTGCCAGCAGGCCCACGGGGGCATACTATGGCTACACCTTC. Its translation: CASRPTGAYYGYTF. The chain is built from TRBV25-1 and TRBJ1-2, with D tentatively TRBD1 (6 bases). Germline CDR1 and CDR2: MGHDK and SYGVNS. The V end lost 6 bases, the J end lost 3 bases, and 14 bases lay between the germline ends. This CDR3 region has 14 residues.

The V call is TRBV19, the J call TRBJ2-1; possibly TRBD2 for D (6 bases). The CDR3 sequence is 16 residues long. Germline assignment: CDR1 LNHDA and CDR2 SQIVND (reference sequence). V lost 5 bases to trimming and J lost 7 bases, with 21 bases between them. This CDR3 reads CASSLIAAPPGNEQFF. As DNA, the CDR3 is TGTGCCAGTAGTCTAATAGCGGCCCCACCGGGGAATGAGCAGTTCTTC.

The chain is built from TRBV7-3 and TRBJ2-1; 10 bases align to TRBD2. The trim removed 5 bases at V and 6 bases at J, leaving 7 bases unmatched. This CDR3 comprises 15 residues. The V gene's germline CDR1 is SGHTA and CDR2 FQGTGA. The CDR3 DNA is TGTGCCAGCAGCCAAGTTAGCGGGGGGTCCAATGAGCAGTTCTTC. Translation: CASSQVSGGSNEQFF.

This clonotype was seen more than once but under ten times. The CDR3 reads CASSSVPPTEAVAFEQFF. Written as DNA, the CDR3 is TGTGCCAGCAGTTCTGTCCCCCCAACGGAGGCGGTGGCTTTTGAGCAGTTCTTC. The chain carries TRBV6-5 and TRBJ2-1; tentative D call: TRBD2 (5 bases). Looked up from germline, CDR1 is MNHEY and CDR2 is SVGAGI. Deletions cut 4 bases from V and 9 bases from J, with 28 bases between. The CDR3 is 18 residues long.

The chain couples TRBV7-9 to TRBJ2-2; 7 bases map to TRBD1. CDR3 length: 16 residues. Germline CDR1 reads SEHNR; CDR2 reads FQNEAQ (reference sequence). Unmatched junction bases numbered 10, after V lost 5 bases and J lost 4 bases. This chain's CDR3 is CASSQKGDRVTGELFF. The CDR3 coding sequence is TGTGCCAGCAGCCAAAAGGGGGACAGAGTCACCGGGGAGCTGTTTTTT.

The chain combines TRBV3-1 with TRBJ1-4; unclear D gene. This CDR3 comprises 11 residues. The ends were cut back, 6 bases at V and 5 bases at J, with 4 bases in the middle. CDR1 is LGHDT and CDR2 is YNNKEL in the germline V gene (reference sequence). The CDR3 spells CASRDNEKLFF. Written as DNA, the CDR3 is TGTGCCAGCAGGGACAATGAAAAACTGTTTTTT.

This clonotype came up a few times. V gene TRBV7-9 combines with J gene TRBJ2-3; the D is unclear. Trimming cost V 8 bases and J 4 bases, with 13 bases left between them. This CDR3 is 13 amino acids long. CDR1 and CDR2 (germline): SEHNR, FQNEAQ (reference sequence). Here the CDR3 reads CASQVYGSDTQYF. In DNA form, the CDR3 reads TGTGCCAGCCAAGTGTATGGTTCAGATACGCAGTATTTT.

A few counts support this clonotype. The V gene is TRBV20-1, the J gene TRBJ1-1; D is unresolved. Trimming left V 5 bases short and J 7 bases short, with 8 bases between. Germline V gene lookup returns CDR1 DFQATT and CDR2 SNEGSKA (reference sequence). This CDR3 is built from 10 residues. The CDR3 DNA sequence: TGCAGTGCTGGGTCGGGTGAAGCTTTCTTT. Translation: CSAGSGEAFF.

The CDR3 sequence is CASSPWGGPYNEQFF. In nucleotides, the CDR3 is TGCGCCAGCAGCCCGTGGGGGGGACCTTACAATGAGCAGTTCTTC. The V call is TRBV5-1, the J call TRBJ2-1, with 7 bases lining up with TRBD2. The CDR3 contains 15 residues. Germline V CDR1 and CDR2: SGHRS, YFSETQ. J was trimmed by 4 bases and V by 4 bases; bases with no gene match: 8.

This clonotype was observed a single time. This sequence joins TRBV5-1 and TRBJ2-5, with 8 bases identical to TRBD2. Looked up from germline, CDR1 is SGHRS and CDR2 is YFSETQ. V lost 0 bases, J lost 5 bases, and 3 bases stayed unmatched. The CDR3 has 14 residues. CDR3 nucleotide sequence: TGCGCCAGCAGCTTGGACGGGAGGGAGGAGACCCAGTACTTC. Protein sequence: CASSLDGREETQYF.

This clonotype has only a few counts. The chain has TRBV29-1 and TRBJ2-1; D possibly uses TRBD1 or TRBD2 (5 bases each). Germline loops: CDR1 SQVTM, CDR2 ANQGSEA. V lost 6 bases to trimming and J lost 2 bases, with 11 bases between them. CDR3 length equals 13 residues. The CDR3 DNA is TGCAGCGTCCCTGGGACCACCTACAATGAGCAGTTCTTC. It is translated as CSVPGTTYNEQFF.

The rearrangement uses TRBV7-9 and TRBJ1-1; D unclear. Trimming removed 3 bases at V and 5 bases at J, with 16 bases between. CDR3 length: 15 residues. Germline CDR1 reads SEHNR; CDR2 reads FQNEAQ (reference sequence). CDR3 nucleotide sequence: TGTGCCAGCAGCTTTCAAGCCCAGTCCCGGACTGAAGCTTTCTTT. It specifies CASSFQAQSRTEAFF.

This clonotype was seen only a few times. The rearrangement links TRBV20-1 to TRBJ1-5, with 7 bases lining up with TRBD1. J lost 5 bases, V lost 5 bases, and 6 bases had no gene match. The CDR3 length is 13 residues. Germline V gives CDR1 DFQATT, CDR2 SNEGSKA (reference sequence). The DNA for the CDR3 is TGCAGTGCTGGACAAACAGGGGATCAGCCCCAGCATTTT. It is translated as CSAGQTGDQPQHF.

This clonotype was seen at least ten times. The chain couples TRBV7-2 to TRBJ2-5, with TRBD1 as a possible D gene (6 bases). Trimming took off 5 bases at V and 4 bases at J, with 14 bases between the two ends. Per the germline V gene, CDR1 is SGHTA and CDR2 is FQGNSA. The CDR3 is made up of 14 amino acids. The CDR3 loop reads CASSPWGQGETQYF. CDR3 DNA: TGTGCCAGCAGCCCATGGGGGCAGGGAGAGACCCAGTACTTC.

The sample holds a few counts of this clonotype. This chain connects TRBV29-1 to TRBJ2-3; D ambiguous. Germline values: CDR1 SQVTM, CDR2 ANQGSEA. The CDR3 runs 10 residues. Trimming cost V 6 bases and J 2 bases, with 3 bases left between them. Here the CDR3 reads CSVTTDTQYF. In nucleotides, the CDR3 is TGCAGCGTGACCACAGATACGCAGTATTTT.

The J gene is TRBJ1-3, the V gene TRBV30; D is unclear. The CDR3 totals 14 residues. Germline V gene sequence: CDR1 GTSNPN, CDR2 SVGIG (reference sequence). Trimming took 2 bases from V and 0 from J, leaving 8 bases between them. The CDR3 DNA is TGTGCCTGGAGTCCGGGCCACTCTGGAAACACCATATATTTT. As protein: CAWSPGHSGNTIYF.

This clonotype came up once. The V and J genes are TRBV7-2 and TRBJ2-1; 12 bases line up with TRBD1. CDR3 length: 15 amino acids. Trimming at V came to 2 bases and at J to 6 bases, leaving 2 bases not matched to a gene. Germline CDR1 is SGHTA and CDR2 is FQGNSA. CDR3 residues: CASSLQGQGANEQFF. The CDR3 DNA reads as TGTGCCAGCAGCTTACAGGGACAGGGGGCCAATGAGCAGTTCTTC. The complete variable domain, with remaining parts taken from reference TRBV7-2 and TRBJ2-1, reads GAGVSQSPSNKVTEKGKDVELRCDPISGHTALYWYRQSLGQGLEFLIYFQGNSAPDKSGLPSDRFSAERTGGSVSTLTIQRTQQEDSAVYLCASSLQGQGANEQFFGPGTRLTVL.

The gene calls are TRBV24-1 and TRBJ2-3, with D possibly matching TRBD2 (6 bases). Germline lookup yields CDR1 KGHDR and CDR2 SFDVKD. V shed 4 bases and J shed 5 bases, with 9 bases lying between them. The CDR3 sequence is 13 residues long. CDR3 coding DNA: TGTGCCACCAGTGACAGGACTATAGATACGCAGTATTTT. Protein: CATSDRTIDTQYF.

This chain uses TRBV4-2 with TRBJ1-1; TRBD1 agrees at 8 bases. With 1 base clipped from V and 12 bases from J, the junction kept 4 bases outside the gene matches. Germline CDR1 LGHNA, CDR2 YNFKEQ. This CDR3 spans 12 amino acids. The CDR3 sequence is CASSQGGTGTFF. DNA for the CDR3: TGTGCCAGCAGCCAAGGGGGGACAGGAACTTTCTTT.

The V and J genes are TRBV24-1 and TRBJ1-4; 10 nucleotides align to TRBD1. This CDR3 has 15 residues. CDR1 is KGHDR and CDR2 is SFDVKD in the germline V gene. J was trimmed by 5 bases and V by 4 bases; bases with no gene match: 3. CDR3 amino acids: CATSDPGQGNEKLFF. The CDR3 nucleotides are TGTGCCACCAGTGACCCGGGACAGGGGAATGAAAAACTGTTTTTT.

This clonotype appeared a few times. The rearrangement links TRBV20-1 to TRBJ2-7, with a tentative D call TRBD1 (7 bases). Germline V gene lookup returns CDR1 DFQATT and CDR2 SNEGSKA (reference sequence). This CDR3 is built from 13 residues. V lost 5 bases, J lost 7 bases, and 18 bases lay in between. CDR3 nucleotides: TGCAGTGCTCGGGGGACAGCCCCGTTGGAGCAGTACTTC. It codes for CSARGTAPLEQYF.

This clonotype appeared many times. Germline and junction disagree at one end, which may indicate a read error. The chain has TRBV5-1 and TRBJ2-7; 8 bases align to TRBD2. This CDR3 contains 14 residues. The germline V gene has CDR1 SGHRS and CDR2 YFSETQ. The CDR3 here is CASSVTSGAYEQYF. The CDR3 coding sequence is TGTGCCAGCAGCGTAACTAGCGGAGCCTACGAGCAGTACTTC.

This clonotype was seen a single time. The chain combines TRBV9 with TRBJ2-7; no clear D gene. Germline V gene data show CDR1 as SGDLS and CDR2 as YYNGEE. This CDR3 is 16 amino acids long. Trimming removed 0 bases at V and 0 bases at J, with 13 bases between. CDR3 residues: CASSVGSGWASYEQYF. The DNA of the CDR3 is TGTGCCAGCAGCGTAGGTTCGGGTTGGGCCTCCTACGAGCAGTACTTC.

A few counts support this clonotype. The chain is built from TRBV19 and TRBJ2-5, with TRBD1 matching over 8 bases. The CDR3 contains 16 residues. From germline, CDR1 is LNHDA and CDR2 SQIVND (reference sequence). With 6 bases clipped from V and 5 bases from J, the junction kept 14 bases outside the gene matches. The CDR3 DNA is TGTGCCAGTAGCCAAAGGCGACAGGGGCTGAAGGAGACCCAGTACTTC. Protein sequence: CASSQRRQGLKETQYF.

This chain connects TRBV5-1 to TRBJ2-7; 7 nucleotides line up with TRBD2. Trimming cost V 3 bases and J 2 bases; bases outside gene matches: 8. From germline, CDR1 is SGHRS and CDR2 YFSETQ. CDR3 length equals 15 residues. The CDR3 spells CASSSSGGTAYEQYF. The CDR3 DNA reads as TGCGCCAGCAGCTCCTCGGGAGGTACCGCCTACGAGCAGTACTTC.

This clonotype was observed a few times. The chain combines TRBV27 with TRBJ1-2; possibly TRBD1 for D (6 bases). The CDR3 is 15 amino acids. Germline assignment: CDR1 MNHEY and CDR2 SMNVEV (reference sequence). Trimming left V 3 bases short and J 6 bases short, with 17 bases between. The CDR3 loop is CASSLIQGSYHGYTF. In DNA form, the CDR3 reads TGTGCCAGCAGTTTGATCCAGGGGAGCTATCATGGCTACACCTTC.

In its sample, this clonotype was seen a few times. The chain couples TRBV7-2 to TRBJ2-3, with D perhaps matching TRBD1 (6 bases). The V and J ends lost 5 bases and 6 bases respectively, with 15 bases between them. Germline values: CDR1 SGHTA, CDR2 FQGNSA. The length of the CDR3 is 14 residues. The CDR3 reads CASSPAQGWDTQYF. DNA of the CDR3: TGTGCCAGCAGCCCAGCACAGGGATGGGATACGCAGTATTTT.

This clonotype was detected ten times or more. This chain connects TRBV15 to TRBJ2-1; D could derive from TRBD1 or TRBD2 (5 bases each). Germline assignment: CDR1 LNHNV and CDR2 YYDKDF (reference sequence). V was cut by 0 bases and J by 2 bases, with 8 bases left in between. The CDR3 extends over 15 amino acids. DNA for the CDR3: TGTGCCACCAGCAGAGAAAGAGGGGCCTACAATGAGCAGTTCTTC. Protein product: CATSRERGAYNEQFF.

This rearrangement joins TRBV6-5 to TRBJ2-7; 9 nucleotides match TRBD1. Trimming at V came to 2 bases and at J to 2 bases, leaving 1 base not matched to a gene. Germline values: CDR1 MNHEY, CDR2 SVGAGI. The CDR3 sequence is 14 residues long. The CDR3 DNA reads TGTGCCAGCAGTTACGGGACAGGGACCTACGAGCAGTACTTC. Its translation is CASSYGTGTYEQYF.

J is TRBJ1-1 and V is TRBV20-1; 8 positions match TRBD1. V shed 1 base, J shed 5 bases, and the junction held 9 bases outside the gene matches. The CDR3 runs to 15 residues. Germline assignment: CDR1 DFQATT and CDR2 SNEGSKA (reference sequence). The CDR3 coding sequence is TGCAGTGCTAGAGCCGACAGGGGAATTGTGACTGAAGCTTTCTTT. Amino acid sequence: CSARADRGIVTEAFF.

This clonotype showed up just a few times. The chain joins TRBV2 to TRBJ2-5; D might be TRBD1 (5 bases). V was cut by 6 bases and J by 7 bases, with 15 bases left in between. This CDR3 spans 13 amino acids. From germline, CDR1 is SNHLY and CDR2 FYNNEI. CDR3 bases: TGTGCCAGCAGCTCCTACCCCCAGGGGACCCAGTACTTC. It codes for CASSSYPQGTQYF.

This clonotype was picked up many times. The chain has TRBV12-3 or TRBV12-4 and TRBJ2-7; TRBD1 matches 7 bases. This CDR3 is built from 15 residues. The J segment lost 2 bases and the V segment lost 1 base, leaving 5 bases of the junction unmatched. In nucleotides, the CDR3 is TGTGCCAGCAGTTTAGGGGGACAGCTACCCTACGAGCAGTACTTC. Its protein is CASSLGGQLPYEQYF.